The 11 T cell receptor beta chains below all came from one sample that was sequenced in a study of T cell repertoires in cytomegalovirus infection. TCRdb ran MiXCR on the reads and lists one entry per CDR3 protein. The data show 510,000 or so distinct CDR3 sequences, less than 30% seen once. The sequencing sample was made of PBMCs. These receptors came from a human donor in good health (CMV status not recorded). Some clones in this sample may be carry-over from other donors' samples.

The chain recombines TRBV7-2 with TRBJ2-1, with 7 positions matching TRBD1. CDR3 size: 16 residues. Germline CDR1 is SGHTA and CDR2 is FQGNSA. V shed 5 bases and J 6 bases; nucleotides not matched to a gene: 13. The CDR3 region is CASSLLTGVGGNEQFF. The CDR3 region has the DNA TGTGCCAGCAGCCTACTAACAGGGGTTGGGGGCAATGAGCAGTTCTTC.

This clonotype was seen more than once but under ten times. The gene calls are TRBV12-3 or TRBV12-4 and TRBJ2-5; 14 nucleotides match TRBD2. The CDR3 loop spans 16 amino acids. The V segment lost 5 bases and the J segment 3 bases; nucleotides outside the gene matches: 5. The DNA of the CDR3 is TGTGCCAGCAGTCGTCGACTAGCGGGAGGGAAAGAGACCCAGTACTTC. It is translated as CASSRRLAGGKETQYF.

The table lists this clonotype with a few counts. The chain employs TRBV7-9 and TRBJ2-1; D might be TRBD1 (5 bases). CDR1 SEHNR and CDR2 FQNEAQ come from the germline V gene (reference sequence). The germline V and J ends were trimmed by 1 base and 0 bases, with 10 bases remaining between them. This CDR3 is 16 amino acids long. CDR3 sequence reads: CASSLGTGLSYNEQFF. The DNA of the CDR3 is TGTGCCAGCAGCTTAGGAACAGGTCTCTCCTACAATGAGCAGTTCTTC. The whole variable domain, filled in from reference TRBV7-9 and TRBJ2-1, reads DTGVSQNPRHKITKRGQNVTFRCDPISEHNRLYWYRQTLGQGPEFLTYFQNEAQLEKSRLLSDRFSAERPKGSFSTLEIQRTEQGDSAMYLCASSLGTGLSYNEQFFGPGTRLTVL.

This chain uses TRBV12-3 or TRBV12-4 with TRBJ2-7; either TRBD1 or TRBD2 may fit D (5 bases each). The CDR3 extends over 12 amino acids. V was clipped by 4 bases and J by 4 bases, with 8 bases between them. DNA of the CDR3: TGTGCCAGCAGTTGGGGACGATACGAGCAGTACTTC. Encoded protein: CASSWGRYEQYF.

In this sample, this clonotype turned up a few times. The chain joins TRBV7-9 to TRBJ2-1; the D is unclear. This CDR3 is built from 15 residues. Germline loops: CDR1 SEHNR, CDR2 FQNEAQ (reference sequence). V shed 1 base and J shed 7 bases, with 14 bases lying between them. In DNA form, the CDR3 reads TGTGCCAGCAGCTTAGGTACCTCGTTAGGTAATGAGCAGTTCTTC. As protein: CASSLGTSLGNEQFF.

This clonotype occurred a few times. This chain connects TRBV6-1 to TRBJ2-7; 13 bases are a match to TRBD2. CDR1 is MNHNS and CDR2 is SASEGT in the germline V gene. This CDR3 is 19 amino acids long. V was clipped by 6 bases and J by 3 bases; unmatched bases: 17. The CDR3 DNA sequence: TGTGCCAGCAGGACCATCGGCAGGGGGACTAGCGGGATGTTCTACGAGCAGTACTTC. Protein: CASRTIGRGTSGMFYEQYF.

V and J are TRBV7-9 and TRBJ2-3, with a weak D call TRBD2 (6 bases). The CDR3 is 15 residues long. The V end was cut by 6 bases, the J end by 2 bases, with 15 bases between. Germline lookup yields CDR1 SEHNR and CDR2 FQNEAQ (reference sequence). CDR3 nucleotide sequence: TGTGCCAGCAGATCCGGGACTCGAATCACAGATACGCAGTATTTT. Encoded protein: CASRSGTRITDTQYF.

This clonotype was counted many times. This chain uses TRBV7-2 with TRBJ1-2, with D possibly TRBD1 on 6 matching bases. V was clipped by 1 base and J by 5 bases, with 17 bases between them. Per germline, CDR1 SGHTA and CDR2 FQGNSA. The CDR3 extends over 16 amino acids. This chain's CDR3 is CASSLVGARVGYGYTF. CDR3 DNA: TGTGCCAGCAGCTTAGTGGGGGCGCGGGTGGGGTATGGCTACACCTTC.

CDR3 sequence reads: CASSARLSYGYTF. CDR3 DNA: TGTGCCAGCAGTGCTAGGTTGAGCTATGGCTACACCTTC. The chain links TRBV2 to TRBJ1-2, with D unclear. Trimming pared 4 bases from V and 4 bases from J, leaving 10 bases between. The CDR3 has 13 amino acids. The germline CDR1 and CDR2 sequences are SNHLY and FYNNEI.

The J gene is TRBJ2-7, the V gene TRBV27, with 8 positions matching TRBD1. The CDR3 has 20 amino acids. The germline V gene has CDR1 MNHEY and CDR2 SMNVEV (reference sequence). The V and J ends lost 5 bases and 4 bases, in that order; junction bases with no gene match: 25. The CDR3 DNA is TGTGCCAGCAGTCCACGGGATAGACAGGGGACCCGTCTAGGGACTTACGAGCAGTACGTC. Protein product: CASSPRDRQGTRLGTYEQYV.

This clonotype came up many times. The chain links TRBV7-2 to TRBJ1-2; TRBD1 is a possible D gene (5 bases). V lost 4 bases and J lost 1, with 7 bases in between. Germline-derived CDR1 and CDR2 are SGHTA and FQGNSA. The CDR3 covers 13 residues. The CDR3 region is CASSSGVNYGYTF. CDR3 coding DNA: TGTGCCAGCAGCTCGGGGGTTAACTATGGCTACACCTTC.